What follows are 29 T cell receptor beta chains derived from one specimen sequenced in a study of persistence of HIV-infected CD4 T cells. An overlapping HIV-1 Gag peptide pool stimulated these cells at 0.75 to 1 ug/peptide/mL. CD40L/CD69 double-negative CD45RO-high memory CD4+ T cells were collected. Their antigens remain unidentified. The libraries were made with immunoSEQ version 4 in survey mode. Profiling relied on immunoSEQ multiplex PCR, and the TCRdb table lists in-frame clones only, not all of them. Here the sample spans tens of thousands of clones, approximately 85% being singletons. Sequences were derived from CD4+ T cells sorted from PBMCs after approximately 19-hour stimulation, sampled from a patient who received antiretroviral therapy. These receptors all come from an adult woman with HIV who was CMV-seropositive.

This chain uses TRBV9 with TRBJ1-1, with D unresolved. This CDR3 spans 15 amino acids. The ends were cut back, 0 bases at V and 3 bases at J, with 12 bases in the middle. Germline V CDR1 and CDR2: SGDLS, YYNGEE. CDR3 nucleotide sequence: TGTGCCAGCAGCGTAGCCCAGACGGACCACACTGAAGCTTTCTTT. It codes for CASSVAQTDHTEAFF.

The CDR3 reads CASSSYGTGNTIYF. In DNA form, the CDR3 reads TGTGCCAGCAGTTCATACGGGACGGGAAACACCATATATTTT. This chain joins TRBV28 and TRBJ1-3; tentatively, D is TRBD1 (5 bases). The CDR3 spans 14 residues. The germline V gene encodes CDR1 MDHEN and CDR2 SYDVKM. The ends were cut back, 4 bases at V and 4 bases at J, with 11 bases in the middle.

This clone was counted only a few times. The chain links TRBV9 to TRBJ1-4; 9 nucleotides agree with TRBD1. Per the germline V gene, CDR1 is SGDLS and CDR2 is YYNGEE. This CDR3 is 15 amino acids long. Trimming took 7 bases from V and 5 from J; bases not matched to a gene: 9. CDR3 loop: CASGKTGGGNEKLFF. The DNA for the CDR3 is TGTGCCAGCGGAAAGACAGGGGGAGGAAATGAAAAACTGTTTTTT.

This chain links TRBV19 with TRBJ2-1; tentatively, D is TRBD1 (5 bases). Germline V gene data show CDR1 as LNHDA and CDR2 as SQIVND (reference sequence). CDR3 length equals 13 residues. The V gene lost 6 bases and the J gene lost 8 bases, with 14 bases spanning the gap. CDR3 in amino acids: CASSNQGSDEQFF. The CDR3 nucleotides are TGTGCCAGTAGCAATCAGGGTTCCGATGAGCAGTTCTTC.

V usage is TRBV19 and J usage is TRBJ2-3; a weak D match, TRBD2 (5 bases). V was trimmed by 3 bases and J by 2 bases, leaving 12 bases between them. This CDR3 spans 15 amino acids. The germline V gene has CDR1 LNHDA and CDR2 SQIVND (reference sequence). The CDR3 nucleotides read TGTGCCAGTAGTATGGGTGACGGGGTCACAGATACGCAGTATTTT. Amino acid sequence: CASSMGDGVTDTQYF. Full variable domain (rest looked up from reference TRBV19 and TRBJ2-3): DGGITQSPKYLFRKEGQNVTLSCEQNLNHDAMYWYRQDPGQGLRLIYYSQIVNDFQKGDIAEGYSVSREKKESFPLTVTSAQKNPTAFYLCASSMGDGVTDTQYFGPGTRLTVL.

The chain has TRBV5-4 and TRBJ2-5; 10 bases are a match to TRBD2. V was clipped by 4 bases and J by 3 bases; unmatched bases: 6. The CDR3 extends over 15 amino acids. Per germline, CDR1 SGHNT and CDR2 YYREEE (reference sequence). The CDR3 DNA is TGTGCCAGCAGCGGCGGACTAGCGGCAGAAGAGACCCAGTACTTC. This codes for CASSGGLAAEETQYF.

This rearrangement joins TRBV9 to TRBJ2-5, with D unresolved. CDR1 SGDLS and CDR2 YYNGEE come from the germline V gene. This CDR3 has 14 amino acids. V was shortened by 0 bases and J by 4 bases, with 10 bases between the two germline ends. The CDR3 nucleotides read TGTGCCAGCAGCGTAGACGGCCAACGAGAGACCCAGTACTTC. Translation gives CASSVDGQRETQYF.

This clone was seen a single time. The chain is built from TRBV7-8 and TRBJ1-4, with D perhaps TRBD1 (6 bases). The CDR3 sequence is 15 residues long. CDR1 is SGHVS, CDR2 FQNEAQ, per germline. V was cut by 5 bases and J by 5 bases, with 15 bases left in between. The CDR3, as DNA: TGTGCCAGCAGCATACAGGGTCCTGCAAATGAAAAACTGTTTTTT. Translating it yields CASSIQGPANEKLFF.

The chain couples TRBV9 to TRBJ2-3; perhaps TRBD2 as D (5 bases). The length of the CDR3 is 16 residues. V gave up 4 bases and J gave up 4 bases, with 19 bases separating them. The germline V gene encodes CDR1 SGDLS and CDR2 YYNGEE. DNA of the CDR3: TGTGCCAGCAGCCAAGTCCCGGGGTCCGCGGCAGATACGCAGTATTTT. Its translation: CASSQVPGSAADTQYF.

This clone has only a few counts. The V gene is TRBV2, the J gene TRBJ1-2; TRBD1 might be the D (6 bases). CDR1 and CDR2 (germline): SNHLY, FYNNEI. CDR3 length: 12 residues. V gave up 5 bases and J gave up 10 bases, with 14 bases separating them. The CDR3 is CASSSRQDYYTF. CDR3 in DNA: TGTGCCAGCAGTAGTAGACAGGATTACTACACCTTC. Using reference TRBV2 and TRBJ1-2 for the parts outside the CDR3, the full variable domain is EPEVTQTPSHQVTQMGQEVILRCVPISNHLYFYWYRQILGQKVEFLVSFYNNEISEKSEIFDDQFSVERPDGSNFTLKIRSTKLEDSAMYFCASSSRQDYYTFGSGTRLTVV.

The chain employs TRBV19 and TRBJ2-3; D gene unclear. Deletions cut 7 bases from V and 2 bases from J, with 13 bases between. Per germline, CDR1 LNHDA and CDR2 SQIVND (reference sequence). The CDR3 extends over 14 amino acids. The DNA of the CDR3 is TGTGCCAGTACCCAGACCGCGGTCACAGATACGCAGTATTTT. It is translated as CASTQTAVTDTQYF. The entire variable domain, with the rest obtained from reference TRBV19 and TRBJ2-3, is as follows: DGGITQSPKYLFRKEGQNVTLSCEQNLNHDAMYWYRQDPGQGLRLIYYSQIVNDFQKGDIAEGYSVSREKKESFPLTVTSAQKNPTAFYLCASTQTAVTDTQYFGPGTRLTVL.

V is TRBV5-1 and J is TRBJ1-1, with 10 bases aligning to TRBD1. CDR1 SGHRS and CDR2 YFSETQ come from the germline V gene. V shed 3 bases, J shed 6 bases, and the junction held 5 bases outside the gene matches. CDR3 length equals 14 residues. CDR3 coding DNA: TGCGCCAGCAGCTCCACCGGGACAGGGGCTGAAGCTTTCTTT. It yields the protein CASSSTGTGAEAFF.

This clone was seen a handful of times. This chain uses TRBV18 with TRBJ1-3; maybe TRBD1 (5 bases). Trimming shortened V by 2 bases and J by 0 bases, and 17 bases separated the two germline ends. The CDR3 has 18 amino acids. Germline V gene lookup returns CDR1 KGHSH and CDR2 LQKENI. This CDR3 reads CASSPGQVGGASGNTIYF. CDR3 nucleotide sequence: TGTGCCAGCTCACCAGGCCAGGTCGGGGGTGCCTCTGGAAACACCATATATTTT.

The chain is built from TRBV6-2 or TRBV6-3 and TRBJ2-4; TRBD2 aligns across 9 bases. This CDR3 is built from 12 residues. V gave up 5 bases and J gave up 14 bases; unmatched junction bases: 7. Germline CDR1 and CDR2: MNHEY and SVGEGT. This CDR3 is CASSISGTSKYF. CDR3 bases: TGTGCCAGCAGTATTTCCGGGACTAGCAAGTACTTC.

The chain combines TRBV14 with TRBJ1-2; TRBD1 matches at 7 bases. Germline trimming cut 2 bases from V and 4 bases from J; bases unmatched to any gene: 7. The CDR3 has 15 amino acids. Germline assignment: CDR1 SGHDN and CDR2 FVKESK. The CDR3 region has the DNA TGTGCCAGCAGCCAACACACAGGGGATAGCTATGGCTACACCTTC. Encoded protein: CASSQHTGDSYGYTF.

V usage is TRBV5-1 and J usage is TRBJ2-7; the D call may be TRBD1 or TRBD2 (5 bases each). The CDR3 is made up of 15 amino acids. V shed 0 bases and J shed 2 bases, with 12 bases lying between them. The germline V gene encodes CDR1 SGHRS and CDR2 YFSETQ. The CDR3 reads CASSLVTGPAYEQYF. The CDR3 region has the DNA TGCGCCAGCAGCTTGGTCACGGGGCCTGCCTACGAGCAGTACTTC.

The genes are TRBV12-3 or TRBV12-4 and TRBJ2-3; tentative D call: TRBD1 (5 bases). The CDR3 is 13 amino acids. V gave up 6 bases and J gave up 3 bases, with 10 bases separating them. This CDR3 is CASRVGATDTQYF. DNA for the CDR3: TGTGCCAGCAGGGTAGGGGCAACAGATACGCAGTATTTT.

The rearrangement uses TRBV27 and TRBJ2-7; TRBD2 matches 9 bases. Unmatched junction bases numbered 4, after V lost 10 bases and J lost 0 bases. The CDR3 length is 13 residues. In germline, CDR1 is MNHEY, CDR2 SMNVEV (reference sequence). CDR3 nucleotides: TGTGCCACCGGGACTAGCCTCTCCTACGAGCAGTACTTC. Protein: CATGTSLSYEQYF.

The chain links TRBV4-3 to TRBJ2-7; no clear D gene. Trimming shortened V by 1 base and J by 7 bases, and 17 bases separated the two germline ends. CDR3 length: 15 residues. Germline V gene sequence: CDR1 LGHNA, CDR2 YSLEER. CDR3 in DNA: TGCGCCAGCAGCCAAGTAGCCTCGGCGGATAAAGAGCAGTACTTC. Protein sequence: CASSQVASADKEQYF.

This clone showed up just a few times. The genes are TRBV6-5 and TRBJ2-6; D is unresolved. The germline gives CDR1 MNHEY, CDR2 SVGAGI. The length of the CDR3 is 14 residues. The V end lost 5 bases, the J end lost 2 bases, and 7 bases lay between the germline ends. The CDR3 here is CASSPSTGANVLTF. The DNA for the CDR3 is TGTGCCAGCAGTCCGTCAACTGGGGCCAACGTCCTGACTTTC.

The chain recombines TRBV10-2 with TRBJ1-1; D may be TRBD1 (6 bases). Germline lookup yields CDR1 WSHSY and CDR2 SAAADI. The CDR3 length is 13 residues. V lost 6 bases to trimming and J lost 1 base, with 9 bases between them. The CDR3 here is CASSLQGNTEAFF. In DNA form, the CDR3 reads TGCGCCAGCAGCTTACAGGGGAACACTGAAGCTTTCTTT.

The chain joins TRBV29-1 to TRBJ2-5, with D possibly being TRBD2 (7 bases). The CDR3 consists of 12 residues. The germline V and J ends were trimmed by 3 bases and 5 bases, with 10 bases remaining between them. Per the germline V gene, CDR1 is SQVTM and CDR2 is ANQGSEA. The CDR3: CSVDGGRETQYF. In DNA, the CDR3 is TGCAGCGTTGACGGGGGGCGCGAGACCCAGTACTTC.

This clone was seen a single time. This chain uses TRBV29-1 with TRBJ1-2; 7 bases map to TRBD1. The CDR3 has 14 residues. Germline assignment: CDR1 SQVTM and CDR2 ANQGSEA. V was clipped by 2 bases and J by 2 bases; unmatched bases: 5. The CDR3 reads CSVEPAGGNYGYTF. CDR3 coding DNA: TGCAGCGTTGAACCGGCAGGGGGGAACTATGGCTACACCTTC.

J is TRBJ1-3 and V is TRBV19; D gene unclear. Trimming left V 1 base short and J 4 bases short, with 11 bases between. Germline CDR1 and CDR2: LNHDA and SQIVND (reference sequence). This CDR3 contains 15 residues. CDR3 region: CASSIGGRAGNTIYF. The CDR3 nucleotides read TGTGCCAGTAGTATAGGCGGCAGAGCGGGAAACACCATATATTTT.

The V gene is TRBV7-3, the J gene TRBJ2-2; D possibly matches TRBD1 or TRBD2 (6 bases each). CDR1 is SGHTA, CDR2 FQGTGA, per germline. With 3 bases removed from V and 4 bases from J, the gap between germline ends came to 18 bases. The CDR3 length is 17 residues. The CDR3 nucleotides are TGTGCCAGCAGCTTGAAGGGGGGCCCGTTTTTCACCGGGGAGCTGTTTTTT. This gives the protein CASSLKGGPFFTGELFF.

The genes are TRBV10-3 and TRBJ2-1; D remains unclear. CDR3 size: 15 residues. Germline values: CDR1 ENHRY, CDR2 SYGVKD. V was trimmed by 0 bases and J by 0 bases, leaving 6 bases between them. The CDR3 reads CAISESADSYNEQFF. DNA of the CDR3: TGTGCCATCAGTGAGTCGGCAGACTCCTACAATGAGCAGTTCTTC.

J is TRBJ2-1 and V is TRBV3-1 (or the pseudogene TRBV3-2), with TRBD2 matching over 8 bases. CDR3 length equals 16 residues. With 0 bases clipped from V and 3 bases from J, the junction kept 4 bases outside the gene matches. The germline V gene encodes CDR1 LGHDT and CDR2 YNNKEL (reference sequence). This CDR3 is CASSQERGAIYNEQFF. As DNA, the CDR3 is TGTGCCAGCAGCCAAGAGCGGGGGGCCATCTACAATGAGCAGTTCTTC.

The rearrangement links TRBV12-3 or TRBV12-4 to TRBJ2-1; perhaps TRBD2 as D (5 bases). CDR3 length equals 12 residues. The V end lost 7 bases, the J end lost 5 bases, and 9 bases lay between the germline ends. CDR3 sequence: CASTRGHNEQFF. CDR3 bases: TGTGCCAGCACCCGGGGTCACAATGAGCAGTTCTTC.

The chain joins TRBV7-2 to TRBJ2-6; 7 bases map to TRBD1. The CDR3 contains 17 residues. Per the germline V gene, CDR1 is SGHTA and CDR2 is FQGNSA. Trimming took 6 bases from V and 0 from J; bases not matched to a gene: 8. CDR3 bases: TGTGCCAGCAGTCAGGACAGGTCCACCTCTGGGGCCAACGTCCTGACTTTC. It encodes CASSQDRSTSGANVLTF.